A selection of T cell receptor beta chains follows, all from one sample in a study of T-cell memory formation after mild COVID-19. MiXCR was run by TCRdb on the 5' RACE reads, yielding one entry per CDR3 protein. The sample lists some 210,000 distinct CDR3 sequences, approximately 30% occurring once. Sequencing was carried out using PBMCs or a T cell subset sorted from them (not recorded which). These receptors all stem from an adult woman who had mild COVID-19 (a few samples of this study predate the infection). Cell type and time point are not known. CDR3s include the opening cysteine and the closing phenylalanine or tryptophan. The order of the fields is clone size, D gene, J gene, V gene, CDR3 DNA, CDR3 protein. A D gene is named only where the DNA matches it firmly. Expanded clones are given a class, and other clones once, few, many or no size at all.

NA	NA	TRBJ1-2	TRBV28	TGTGCCACCGTCCTGTCGGGATATGGCTACACCTTC	CATVLSGYGYTF
few	TRBD2	TRBJ2-1	TRBV4-1	TGCGCCAGCAGCCAAATGTCTAGCGGTAATGAGCAGTTCTTC	CASSQMSSGNEQFF
NA	NA	TRBJ2-3	TRBV30	TGTGCCTGGAGTTCTACAAACACAGATACGCAGTATTTT	CAWSSTNTDTQYF
many	NA	TRBJ2-3	TRBV7-9	TGTGCCAGCAGCCGCTCGGGGGCAGATACGCAGTATTTT	CASSRSGADTQYF
NA	NA	TRBJ2-1	TRBV7-7	TGTGCTAGCAGCTTAGGAAGGCAGGGCGATGAGCAGTTCTTC	CASSLGRQGDEQFF
few	TRBD1	TRBJ2-2	TRBV4-3	TGCGCCAGCAGCGTCCGGGACAGGGGCACCGGGGAGCTGTTTTTT	CASSVRDRGTGELFF
many	TRBD2	TRBJ2-7	TRBV25-1	TGTGCCAGCAGGGCATATGGACTAGCGGGAGGGCTCGAGCAGTACTTC	CASRAYGLAGGLEQYF
NA	NA	TRBJ2-1	TRBV6-2/TRBV6-3	TGTGCCAGCAGTTACACTCGTAGGGACAATGAGCAGTTCTTC	CASSYTRRDNEQFF
NA	TRBD1	TRBJ2-1	TRBV11-3	TGTGCCAGCAGCCCGGGCAGGACAGGGGGCTTGGATGAGCAGTTCTTC	CASSPGRTGGLDEQFF
few	NA	TRBJ2-3	TRBV24-1	TGTGCCACCAGTGCGGGCACAGATACGCAGTATTTT	CATSAGTDTQYF
few	NA	TRBJ2-3	TRBV7-2	TGTGCCAGCAGCTCAACTAGCTTGAAGGGTGATACGCAGTATTTT	CASSSTSLKGDTQYF
few	NA	TRBJ2-7	TRBV12-3/TRBV12-4	TGTGCCAGCAGTTTGGGACTCGGTACCTCCTACGAGCAGTACTTC	CASSLGLGTSYEQYF
NA	TRBD2	TRBJ2-7	TRBV7-2	TGTGCCAGCAGGCCAGGAGCCGGACTAGCTGGTGGGTACGAGCAGTACTTC	CASRPGAGLAGGYEQYF
few	NA	TRBJ2-1	TRBV4-3	TGCGCCAGCAGCCAAGAGAGGGTTTCCCCCCAGCGGCAGATCAATGAGCAGTTCTTC	CASSQERVSPQRQINEQFF
few	NA	TRBJ1-6	TRBV3-2	TGTGCCAGCATCCAGACGGGTAATAATTCACCCCTCCACTTT	CASIQTGNNSPLHF
NA	NA	TRBJ2-7	TRBV7-3	TGTGCCAGCAGCTTAGGCGGGGACGCCCACGAGCAGTACTTC	CASSLGGDAHEQYF
few	NA	TRBJ2-7	TRBV7-2	TGTGCCAGCAGCTTAGGGTGGGCCGACTCCTACGAGCAGTACTTC	CASSLGWADSYEQYF
NA	NA	TRBJ2-5	TRBV12-3/TRBV12-4	TGTGCCAGCAGTTTAGCGACAGGTCAAAGGGGAGAGACCCAGTACTTC	CASSLATGQRGETQYF
NA	NA	TRBJ2-1	TRBV2	TGTGCCAGCCCCCGGACTTTTTCCTACAATGAGCAGTTCTTC	CASPRTFSYNEQFF
NA	NA	TRBJ2-1	TRBV4-1	TGCGCCAGCAGCGGAACAGGGTATGAGCAGTTCTTC	CASSGTGYEQFF
few	NA	TRBJ2-7	TRBV6-1	TGTGCCAGCAGTGAATTTGGGGCTTCATCCTACGAGCAGTACTTC	CASSEFGASSYEQYF
NA	NA	TRBJ2-5	TRBV12-3/TRBV12-4	TGTGCCAGCAGACGAAGGGGGGTGGGGCAAGAGACCCAGTACTTC	CASRRRGVGQETQYF
NA	NA	TRBJ2-1	TRBV4-3	TGCGCCAGCAGCCAAGCCGGTACCCTAAGTGAGCAGTTCTTC	CASSQAGTLSEQFF
NA	NA	TRBJ1-1	TRBV6-5	TGTGCCAGCACTAAAGCCCTCAGGTTGAACACTGAAGCTTTCTTT	CASTKALRLNTEAFF
NA	NA	TRBJ2-1	TRBV23-1	TGCGCCAGCATGTTTCAGGATATTGAGCAGTTCTTC	CASMFQDIEQFF
NA	TRBD2	TRBJ2-3	TRBV4-1	TGCGCCAGCAGCCAAGTTCAAGGGCTAGCGGGGGAGCAGTATTTT	CASSQVQGLAGEQYF
few	TRBD1	TRBJ2-1	TRBV29-1	TGCAGCGTTACCGCCGGGACAGGGCCAACCTACAATGAGCAGTTCTTC	CSVTAGTGPTYNEQFF
NA	TRBD2	TRBJ2-7	TRBV20-1	TGCAGTGCCAGTAGCGGGAGACTCGAGCAGTACTTC	CSASSGRLEQYF
NA	NA	TRBJ2-3	TRBV29-1	TGCAGCGTTGTAGACAGCTTCTCTGCGCGGACAGATACGCAGTATTTT	CSVVDSFSARTDTQYF
NA	TRBD1	TRBJ1-1	TRBV6-2/TRBV6-3	TGTGCCTCACGGGACAGGGGGATGTTTAGCGGGATGAACACTGAAGCTTTCTTT	CASRDRGMFSGMNTEAFF
few	TRBD2	TRBJ2-7	TRBV20-1	TGCAGTGCTAGAGATCTCGCCGGGAGGCTCGCCTACGAGCAGTACTTC	CSARDLAGRLAYEQYF
few	NA	TRBJ2-7	TRBV7-9	TGTGCCAGCAGCTCAGGAGCAACTTGGGACGAGCAGTACTTC	CASSSGATWDEQYF
NA	NA	TRBJ2-1	TRBV11-2	TGTGCCAGCAGCTTAGATGGGGTAGGGGGCAATGAGCAGTTCTTC	CASSLDGVGGNEQFF
NA	TRBD1	TRBJ2-7	TRBV19	TGTGCCAGTAGTACCGGGACAGTCTCCTACGAGCAGTACTTC	CASSTGTVSYEQYF
few	NA	TRBJ2-7	TRBV4-2	TGTGCCAGCAGCCAAGAGGGATACTCGGGCTACGAGCAGTACTTC	CASSQEGYSGYEQYF
once	NA	TRBJ1-2	TRBV12-3/TRBV12-4	TGTGCCAGCAGTTTTATAACCGGGGCAGGGAATCGCTATGGCTACACCTTC	CASSFITGAGNRYGYTF
NA	NA	TRBJ2-3	TRBV6-5	TGTGCCAGCAGTTACTCGGGACTCCGGGGCACAGATACGCAGTATTTT	CASSYSGLRGTDTQYF
once	NA	TRBJ1-4	TRBV6-6	TGTGCCAGCGGGACCGCGGAAGAAAAACTGTTTTTT	CASGTAEEKLFF
NA	TRBD1	TRBJ1-1	TRBV24-1	TGTGCCACCAGTGACCACGGACAGGGGAGATTTGGTGAAGCTTTCTTT	CATSDHGQGRFGEAFF
few	TRBD1	TRBJ1-5	TRBV7-9	TGTGCCAGCAGCCCTGGGACAGGACTCGATCAGCCCCAGCATTTT	CASSPGTGLDQPQHF
few	NA	TRBJ2-6	TRBV30	TGTGCCTGGAGTATGGACTCCGGGGCCAACGTCCTGACTTTC	CAWSMDSGANVLTF
NA	TRBD1	TRBJ2-7	TRBV2	TGTGCCAGCAGTGAAGAAGGGGACAGGGGTTACGAGCAGTACTTC	CASSEEGDRGYEQYF
few	NA	TRBJ1-1	TRBV25-1	TGTGCCAGCAGTCAGGTCGCGACAGAAAGATACACTGAAGCTTTCTTT	CASSQVATERYTEAFF
NA	NA	TRBJ2-1	TRBV6-2/TRBV6-3	TGTGCCAGCAGTTTAAGCGGAAATGAGCAGTTCTTC	CASSLSGNEQFF
NA	NA	TRBJ1-5	TRBV12-3/TRBV12-4	TGTGCCAGCAGAGGTGAAGGTCCCATCAAGTCCCAGCATTTT	CASRGEGPIKSQHF
NA	TRBD1	TRBJ2-2	TRBV11-2	TGTGCCAGCAGCCACACAGGGGACACCGGGGAGCTGTTTTTT	CASSHTGDTGELFF
NA	NA	TRBJ2-1	TRBV10-3	TGTGCCATCAGTCACCGGGACAATGAGCAGTTCTTC	CAISHRDNEQFF
once	NA	TRBJ1-1	TRBV12-3/TRBV12-4	TGTGCCAGCAGTTCCGGGATCGGGGACACTGAAGCTTTCTTT	CASSSGIGDTEAFF
few	TRBD1	TRBJ2-7	TRBV6-1	TGTGCCAGCAACGGGCGACAGGGACCCGCTTACGAGCAGTACTTC	CASNGRQGPAYEQYF
NA	NA	TRBJ1-4	TRBV4-1	TGCGCCAGCAGCCAATGGCGGGACCCGAATGAAAAACTGTTTTTT	CASSQWRDPNEKLFF
few	TRBD1	TRBJ2-7	TRBV12-3/TRBV12-4	TGTGCCAGCAGTTTTCGGACAGGATTGTACGAGCAGTACTTC	CASSFRTGLYEQYF
NA	NA	TRBJ2-7	TRBV4-2	TGTGCCAGCAGCCAAGACCAGCGGTCCTCCTACGAGCAGTACTTC	CASSQDQRSSYEQYF
NA	NA	TRBJ2-7	TRBV29-1	TGCAGCGTCGGTGGGGCCCGAAGCTCCTACGAGCAGTACTTC	CSVGGARSSYEQYF
NA	NA	TRBJ2-1	TRBV6-5	TGTGCCAGCAGTTACTCTTCGCGGGCCCCAGGATACAATGAGCAGTTCTTC	CASSYSSRAPGYNEQFF